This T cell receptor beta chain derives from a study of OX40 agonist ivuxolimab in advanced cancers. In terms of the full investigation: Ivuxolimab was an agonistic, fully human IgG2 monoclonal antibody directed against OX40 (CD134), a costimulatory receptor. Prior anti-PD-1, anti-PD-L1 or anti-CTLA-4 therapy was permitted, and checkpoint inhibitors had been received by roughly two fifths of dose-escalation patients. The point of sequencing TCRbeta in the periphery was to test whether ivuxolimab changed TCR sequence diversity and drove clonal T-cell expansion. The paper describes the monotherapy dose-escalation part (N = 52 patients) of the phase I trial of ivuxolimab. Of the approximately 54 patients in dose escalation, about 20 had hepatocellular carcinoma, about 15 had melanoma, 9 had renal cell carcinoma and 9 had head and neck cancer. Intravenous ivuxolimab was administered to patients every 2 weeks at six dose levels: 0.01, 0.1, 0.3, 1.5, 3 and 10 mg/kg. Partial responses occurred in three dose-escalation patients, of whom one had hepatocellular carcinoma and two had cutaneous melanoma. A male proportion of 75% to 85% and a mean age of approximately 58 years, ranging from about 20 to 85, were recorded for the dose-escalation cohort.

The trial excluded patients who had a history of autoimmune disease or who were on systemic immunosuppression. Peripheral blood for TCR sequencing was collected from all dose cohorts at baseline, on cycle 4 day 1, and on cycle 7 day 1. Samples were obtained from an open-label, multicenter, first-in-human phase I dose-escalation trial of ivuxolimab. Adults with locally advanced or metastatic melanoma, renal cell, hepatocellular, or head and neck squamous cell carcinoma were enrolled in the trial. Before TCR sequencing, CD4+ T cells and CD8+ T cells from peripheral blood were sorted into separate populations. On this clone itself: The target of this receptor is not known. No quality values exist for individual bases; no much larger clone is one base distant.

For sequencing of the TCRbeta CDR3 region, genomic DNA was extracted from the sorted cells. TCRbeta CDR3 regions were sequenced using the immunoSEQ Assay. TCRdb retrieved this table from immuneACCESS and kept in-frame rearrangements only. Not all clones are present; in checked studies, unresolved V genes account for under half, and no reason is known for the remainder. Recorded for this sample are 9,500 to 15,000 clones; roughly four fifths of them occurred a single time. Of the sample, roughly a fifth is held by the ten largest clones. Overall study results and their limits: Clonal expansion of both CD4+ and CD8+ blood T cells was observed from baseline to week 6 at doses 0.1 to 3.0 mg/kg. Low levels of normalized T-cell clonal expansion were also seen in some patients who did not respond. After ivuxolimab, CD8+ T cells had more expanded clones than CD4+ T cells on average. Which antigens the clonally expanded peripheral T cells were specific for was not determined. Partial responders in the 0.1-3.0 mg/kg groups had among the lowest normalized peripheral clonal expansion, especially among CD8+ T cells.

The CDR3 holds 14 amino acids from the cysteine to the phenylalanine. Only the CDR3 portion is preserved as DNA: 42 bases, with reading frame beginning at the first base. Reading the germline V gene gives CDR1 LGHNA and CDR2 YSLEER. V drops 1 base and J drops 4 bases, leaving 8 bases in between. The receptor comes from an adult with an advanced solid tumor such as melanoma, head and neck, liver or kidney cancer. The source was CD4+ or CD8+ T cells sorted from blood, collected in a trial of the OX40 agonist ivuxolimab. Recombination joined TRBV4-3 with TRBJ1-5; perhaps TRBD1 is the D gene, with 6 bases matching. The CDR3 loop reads CASSQGTENQPQHF. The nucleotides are TGCGCCAGCAGCCAAGGGACAGAGAATCAGCCCCAGCATTTT.